This T cell receptor (beta chain) was retrieved from a study of cytomegalovirus exposure and HLA in healthy donors. General study points: Per a prior analysis, the majority of TCR beta V segments were productive roughly 90% or roughly 30% of the time. As immune exposure information, only CMV serostatus was available. Researchers reported that a few CMV-associated chains were confirmed in vitro as CMV antigen-specific.

The study ran its PCR with 60 Vbeta and 13 Jbeta primers. Libraries were prepared by immunoSEQ multiplex PCR; TCRdb keeps only in-frame clonotypes and omits some of them. There are fewer than 200,000 clones in the sample; roughly 87% occur only once, and 0.2% to 0.3% lies in the top ten. Comment on this clone: Its antigen is not known. The same CDR3 is also encoded by other DNA sequences in this sample.

The CDR3 extends over 12 amino acids. The germline CDR1 and CDR2 sequences are LGHNT and FRNRAP. The V end was cut by 6 bases, the J end by 4 bases, with 7 bases between. Sequencing was performed on PBMCs. This TCR derives from a girl in the first two years of life in good health and CMV-seronegative. The chain has TRBV12-5 and TRBJ1-5; maybe TRBD1 (6 bases). CDR3 nucleotides: TGTGCTAGTGGACAGGGAAATCAGCCCCAGCATTTT. Translating it yields CASGQGNQPQHF.